The following is a TCR beta chain sequence with its context. TCRdb re-analysed the 5' RACE reads in MiXCR, keeping a single row per CDR3 protein. This table has tens of thousands of distinct CDR3 sequences, approximately 1.5% appearing once. This specimen belongs to a study of neurological immune-mediated disorders. CDR3 length equals 13 residues. Per the germline V gene, CDR1 is DFQATT and CDR2 is SNEGSKA (reference sequence). The V gene lost 6 bases and the J gene lost 3 bases, with 12 bases spanning the gap. This sequence originates from a woman aged 25 to 45 with multiple sclerosis. The rearrangement joins TRBV20-1 to TRBJ2-1, with D perhaps matching TRBD1 (6 bases). Sequenced sample: PBMCs. The CDR3 DNA reads as TGCAGTGCCCCCCGGGGACACTACAATGAGCAGTTCTTC. Translating it yields CSAPRGHYNEQFF.